The rows below give T cell receptor beta chains drawn from one sample of a study of OX40 agonist ivuxolimab in advanced cancers. Profiled with immunoSEQ multiplex PCR; TCRdb holds only in-frame clones, not every one. The data show some 100,000 clones, around 86% seen once. The sequencing used CD4+ or CD8+ T cells sorted from blood, collected in a trial of the OX40 agonist ivuxolimab. The source is an adult with an advanced solid tumor such as melanoma, head and neck, liver or kidney cancer. Both conserved end residues are part of each CDR3. The D gene is left open where the match is weak. Only some rows state a clone size, as once, few, many or a class for expanded clones.

V gene	clone size	D gene	J gene	CDR3 protein	CDR3 DNA
TRBV28	-	-	TRBJ2-3	CASSPRGGVGTDTQYF	TGTGCCAGCAGTCCTAGAGGGGGAGTGGGCACAGATACGCAGTATTTT
TRBV11-2	-	-	TRBJ1-4	CASSPRISNEKLFF	TGTGCCAGCAGCCCCCGAATATCTAATGAAAAACTGTTTTTT
TRBV10-1	-	-	TRBJ1-1	CASSDMGNTEAFF	TGCGCCAGCAGTGATATGGGAAACACTGAAGCTTTCTTT
TRBV7-9	-	TRBD1	TRBJ1-4	CASSPRDSEKLFF	TGTGCCAGCAGCCCAAGGGACAGTGAAAAACTGTTTTTT
TRBV5-1	-	-	TRBJ2-1	CASSPDYTYNEQFF	TGCGCCAGCAGCCCGGACTATACCTACAATGAGCAGTTCTTC
TRBV10-3	once	TRBD2	TRBJ2-3	CAISAGTDTQYF	TGTGCCATTTCAGCGGGAACAGATACGCAGTATTTT
TRBV5-1	-	TRBD2	TRBJ2-1	CASGSGRAASYNEQFF	TGCGCCAGCGGCAGCGGGAGGGCCGCATCCTACAATGAGCAGTTCTTC
TRBV18	-	-	TRBJ1-1	CASSPTEFGTEAFF	TGTGCCAGCTCACCAACAGAGTTCGGCACTGAAGCTTTCTTT
TRBV6-1	few	-	TRBJ1-5	CASRTGSQPQHF	TGTGCCAGCAGAACAGGGAGTCAGCCCCAGCATTTT
TRBV14	-	TRBD1	TRBJ2-3	CASSQADRGYSTDTQYF	TGTGCCAGCAGCCAAGCCGACAGGGGATATAGCACAGATACGCAGTATTTT
TRBV5-4	-	TRBD1	TRBJ2-2	CASSLGGQASTGELFF	TGTGCCAGCAGCTTGGGGGGACAGGCGAGCACCGGGGAGCTGTTTTTT
TRBV7-6	-	TRBD2	TRBJ2-1	CASGKFSGLADYNEQFF	TGTGCCAGCGGAAAATTTTCGGGACTAGCGGACTACAATGAGCAGTTCTTC
TRBV5-1	-	-	TRBJ2-1	CASSLVSLGERNEQFF	TGCGCCAGCAGCTTGGTAAGCCTAGGGGAACGCAATGAGCAGTTCTTC
TRBV30	few	TRBD1	TRBJ2-7	CAWSDPGGSYEQYF	TGTGCCTGGAGTGACCCAGGGGGCTCCTACGAGCAGTACTTC